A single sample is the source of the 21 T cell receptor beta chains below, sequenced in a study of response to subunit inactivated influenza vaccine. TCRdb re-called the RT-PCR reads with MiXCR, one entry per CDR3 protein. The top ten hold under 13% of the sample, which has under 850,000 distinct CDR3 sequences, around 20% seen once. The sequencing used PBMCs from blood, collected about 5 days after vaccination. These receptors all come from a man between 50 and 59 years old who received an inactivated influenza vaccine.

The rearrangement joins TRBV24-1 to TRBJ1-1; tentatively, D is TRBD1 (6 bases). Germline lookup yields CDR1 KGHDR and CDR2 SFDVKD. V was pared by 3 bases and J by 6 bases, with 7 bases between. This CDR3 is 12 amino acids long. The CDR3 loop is CATSDNRAEAFF. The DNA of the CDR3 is TGTGCCACCAGTGATAACAGGGCTGAAGCTTTCTTT.

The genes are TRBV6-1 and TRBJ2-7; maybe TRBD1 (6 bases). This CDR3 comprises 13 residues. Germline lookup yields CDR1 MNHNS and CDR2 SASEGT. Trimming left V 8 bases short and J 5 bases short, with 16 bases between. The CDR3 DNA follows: TGTGCCAGCCACCGGTGGGGGCTCGACGAGCAGTACTTC. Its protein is CASHRWGLDEQYF.

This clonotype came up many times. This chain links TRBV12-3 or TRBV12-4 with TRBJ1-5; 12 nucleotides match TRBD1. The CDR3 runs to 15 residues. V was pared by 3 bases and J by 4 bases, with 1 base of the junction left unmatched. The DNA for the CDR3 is TGTGCCAGCAGTTTGGGACAGGGGGCGAATCAGCCCCAGCATTTT. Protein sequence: CASSLGQGANQPQHF.

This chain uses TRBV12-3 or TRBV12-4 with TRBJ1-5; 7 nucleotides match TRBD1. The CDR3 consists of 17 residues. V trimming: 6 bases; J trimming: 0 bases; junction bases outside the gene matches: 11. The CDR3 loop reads CASSSQGGPGSNQPQHF. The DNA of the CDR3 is TGTGCCAGCAGCTCCCAGGGGGGGCCGGGTAGCAATCAGCCCCAGCATTTT.

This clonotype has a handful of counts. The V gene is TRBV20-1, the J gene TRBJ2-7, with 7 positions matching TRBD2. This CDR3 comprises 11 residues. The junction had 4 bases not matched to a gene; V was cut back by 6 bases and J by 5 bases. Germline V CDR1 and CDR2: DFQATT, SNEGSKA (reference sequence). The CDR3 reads CSAGTTNEQYF. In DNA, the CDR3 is TGCAGTGCCGGGACTACCAACGAGCAGTACTTC.

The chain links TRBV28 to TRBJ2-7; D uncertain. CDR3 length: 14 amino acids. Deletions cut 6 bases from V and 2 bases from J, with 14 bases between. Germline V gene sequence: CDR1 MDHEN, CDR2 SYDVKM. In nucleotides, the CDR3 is TGTGCCAGCAGCCCCTATCTCGGTGCCTACGAGCAGTACTTC. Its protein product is CASSPYLGAYEQYF.

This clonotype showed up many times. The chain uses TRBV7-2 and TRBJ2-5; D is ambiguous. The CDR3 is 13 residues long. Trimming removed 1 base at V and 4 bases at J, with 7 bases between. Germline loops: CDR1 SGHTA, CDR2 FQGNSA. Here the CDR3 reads CASSLVASETQYF. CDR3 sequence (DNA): TGTGCCAGCAGCTTAGTAGCTTCAGAGACCCAGTACTTC.

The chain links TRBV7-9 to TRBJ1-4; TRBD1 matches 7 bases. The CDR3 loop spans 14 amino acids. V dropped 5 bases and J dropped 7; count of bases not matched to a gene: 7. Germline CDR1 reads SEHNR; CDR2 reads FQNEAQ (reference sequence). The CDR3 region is CASSPTGSGEKLFF. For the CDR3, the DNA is TGTGCCAGCAGCCCGACAGGGTCGGGTGAAAAACTGTTTTTT.

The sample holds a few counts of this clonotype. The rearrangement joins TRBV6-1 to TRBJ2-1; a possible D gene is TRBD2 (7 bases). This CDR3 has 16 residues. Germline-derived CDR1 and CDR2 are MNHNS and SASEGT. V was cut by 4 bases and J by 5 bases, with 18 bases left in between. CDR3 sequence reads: CASSAQGGAMDNEQFF. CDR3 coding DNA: TGTGCCAGCAGTGCCCAAGGGGGGGCCATGGACAATGAGCAGTTCTTC.

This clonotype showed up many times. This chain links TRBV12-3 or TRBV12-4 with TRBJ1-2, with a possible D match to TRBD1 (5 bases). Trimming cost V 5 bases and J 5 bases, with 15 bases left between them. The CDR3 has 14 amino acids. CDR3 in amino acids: CASSLGVEGYGYTF. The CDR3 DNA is TGTGCCAGCAGTCTAGGGGTGGAGGGATATGGCTACACCTTC.

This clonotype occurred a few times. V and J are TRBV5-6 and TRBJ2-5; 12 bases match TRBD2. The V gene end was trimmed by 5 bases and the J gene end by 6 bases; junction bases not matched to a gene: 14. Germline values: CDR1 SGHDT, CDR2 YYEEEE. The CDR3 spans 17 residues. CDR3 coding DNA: TGTGCCAGCAGTACGACGGATGCGACTAGCGGGGGCCAGACCCAGTACTTC. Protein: CASSTTDATSGGQTQYF.

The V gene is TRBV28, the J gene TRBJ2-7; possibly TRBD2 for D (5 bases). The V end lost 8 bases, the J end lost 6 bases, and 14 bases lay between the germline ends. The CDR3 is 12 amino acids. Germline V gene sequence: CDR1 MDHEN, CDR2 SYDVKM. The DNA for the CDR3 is TGTGCCAGCGCCCCGCGGGTCCGCGAGCAGTACTTC. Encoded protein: CASAPRVREQYF.

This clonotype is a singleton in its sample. Here the CDR3 DNA reads TGTGCCAGCAGCGCTTGGGTTCGGCCGAATGGGGAGCTGTTTTTT. It is translated as CASSAWVRPNGELFF. The rearrangement links TRBV5-6 to TRBJ2-2; D call uncertain. The germline gives CDR1 SGHDT, CDR2 YYEEEE. V gave up 4 bases and J gave up 8 bases, with 18 bases separating them. The CDR3 has 15 residues.

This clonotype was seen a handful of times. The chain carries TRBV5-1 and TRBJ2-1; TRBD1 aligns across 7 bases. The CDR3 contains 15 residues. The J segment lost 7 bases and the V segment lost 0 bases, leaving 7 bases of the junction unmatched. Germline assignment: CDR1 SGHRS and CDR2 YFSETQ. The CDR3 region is CASSLETGRTNEQFF. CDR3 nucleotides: TGCGCCAGCAGCTTGGAGACAGGGAGAACTAATGAGCAGTTCTTC.

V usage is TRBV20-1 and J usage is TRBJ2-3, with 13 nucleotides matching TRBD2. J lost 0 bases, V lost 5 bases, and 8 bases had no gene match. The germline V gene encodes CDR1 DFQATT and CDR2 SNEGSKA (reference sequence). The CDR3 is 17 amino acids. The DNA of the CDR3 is TGCAGTGCTCCTGGACTAGCGGGGGATCCTAGCACAGATACGCAGTATTTT. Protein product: CSAPGLAGDPSTDTQYF.

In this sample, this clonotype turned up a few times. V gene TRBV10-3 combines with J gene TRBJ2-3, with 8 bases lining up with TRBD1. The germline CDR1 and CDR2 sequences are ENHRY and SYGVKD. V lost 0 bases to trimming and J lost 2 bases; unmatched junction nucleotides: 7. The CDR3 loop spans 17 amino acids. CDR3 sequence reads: CAISESLDRVLTDTQYF. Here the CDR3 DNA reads TGTGCCATCAGTGAGTCGCTGGACAGGGTACTCACAGATACGCAGTATTTT.

CDR3: CASSQTSGGYEQYF. For the CDR3, the DNA is TGTGCCAGCAGTCAGACTAGCGGGGGCTACGAGCAGTACTTC. The chain uses TRBV12-3 or TRBV12-4 and TRBJ2-7, with 12 bases lining up with TRBD2. The CDR3 is made up of 14 amino acids. V trimming: 5 bases; J trimming: 3 bases; junction bases outside the gene matches: 2.

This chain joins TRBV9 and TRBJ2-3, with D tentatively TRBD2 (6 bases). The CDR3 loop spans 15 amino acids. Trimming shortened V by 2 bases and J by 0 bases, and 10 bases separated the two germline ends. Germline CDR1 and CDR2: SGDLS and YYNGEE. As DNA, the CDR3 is TGTGCCAGCAGCGTCTCCGGGACTAGCACAGATACGCAGTATTTT. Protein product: CASSVSGTSTDTQYF.

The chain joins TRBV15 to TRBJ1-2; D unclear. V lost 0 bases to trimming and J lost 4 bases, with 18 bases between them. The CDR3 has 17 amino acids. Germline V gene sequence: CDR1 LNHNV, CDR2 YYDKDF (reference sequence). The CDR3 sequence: CATSRDVTASRGYGYTF. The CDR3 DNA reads TGTGCCACCAGCAGAGATGTAACAGCCTCACGGGGCTATGGCTACACCTTC.

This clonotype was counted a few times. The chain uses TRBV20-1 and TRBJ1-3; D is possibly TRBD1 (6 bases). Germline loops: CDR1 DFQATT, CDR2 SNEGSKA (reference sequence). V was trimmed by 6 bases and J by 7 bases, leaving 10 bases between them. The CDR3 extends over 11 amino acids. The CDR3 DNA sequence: TGCAGTGCCCTAGGGGGGAACACCATATATTTT. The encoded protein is CSALGGNTIYF.

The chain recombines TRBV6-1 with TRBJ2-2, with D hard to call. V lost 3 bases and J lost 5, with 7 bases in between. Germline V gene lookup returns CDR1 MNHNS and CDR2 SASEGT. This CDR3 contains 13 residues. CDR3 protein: CASSEVLTGELFF. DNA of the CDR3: TGTGCCAGCAGTGAGGTGCTAACCGGGGAGCTGTTTTTT.